This T cell receptor beta chain is from a study of cytomegalovirus exposure and HLA in healthy donors. Profiling relied on immunoSEQ multiplex PCR, and the TCRdb table lists in-frame clones only, not all of them. Of approximately 59,000 clones in the sample, more than 85% were seen once. A note on this clone: The antigen remains unidentified.

CDR1 is KGHSH, CDR2 LQKENI, per germline. Trimming took 0 bases from V and 7 from J, leaving 19 bases between them. This CDR3 contains 17 residues. Findings and limits, study-wide: Among TCR sequences, most were rare, though some public TCRs appeared in many donors. For cytomegalovirus status, the classifier reportedly gave diagnoses with high specificity and sensitivity. Testing in vitro showed a few CMV-associated chains specific for CMV antigens.

The sequencing sample was made of PBMCs. The TCR sequence derives from a man aged 18 to 29 in good health and CMV-seropositive. The chain couples TRBV18 to TRBJ2-1; D is possibly TRBD1 (6 bases). For the CDR3, the DNA is TGTGCCAGCTCACCACCTAACCGGGGCAGGGGTTCGAATGAGCAGTTCTTC. Translation: CASSPPNRGRGSNEQFF.